The entry below describes one T cell receptor (beta chain). After extraction with the RNeasy kit, about 0.45 to 1 ug of the RNA was reverse transcribed using random hexamers. Amplification of TCR beta CDR3 by immunoSEQ multiplex PCR spanned 54 Vbeta and 13 Jbeta. TCRdb fed the immunoSEQ multiplex PCR reads into MiXCR, producing one record per CDR3 protein. The profile covers 95,000 to 150,000 distinct CDR3 sequences, with over 90% appearing a single time and about 0.28% taken by the ten largest. The data derive from a study of CD8 T cells in Susac syndrome. Study-level information: Among sequenced Susac syndrome patients, 5 or 6 had active disease and eight were in remission. At the time of blood draw, patients with Susac syndrome were therapy-naive, receiving corticosteroids, or receiving intravenous immunoglobulin alone.

The ends were cut back, 7 bases at V and 5 bases at J, with 12 bases in the middle. This CDR3 has 13 amino acids. The clonotype originates from a human donor with Susac syndrome. Source material: CD8+ T cells from PBMCs. The V and J genes are TRBV12-3 or TRBV12-4 and TRBJ2-1; TRBD1 or TRBD2 may be the D gene (5 bases each). The chain's CDR3 is CASTVGRNNEQFF. The CDR3 nucleotides are TGTGCCAGCACCGTGGGACGGAACAATGAGCAGTTCTTC.